One and the same sample provided the 12 T cell receptor beta chains below, sequenced in a study of monozygotic twins with inflammatory bowel disease. After re-calling the 5' RACE reads, TCRdb lists one entry per CDR3 protein, DNA absent. In all, the sample yields 300,000 to 400,000 distinct CDR3 sequences. The source material was blood. The receptors come from a human donor with ulcerative colitis or Crohn's disease, or a healthy co-twin of an affected twin (not recorded which).

This chain links TRBV29-1 with TRBJ1-5. This CDR3 is 13 amino acids long. CDR1 and CDR2 from the germline V gene are SQVTM and ANQGSEA. The CDR3: CSVYGGGNQPQHF. Full variable domain (rest looked up from reference TRBV29-1 and TRBJ1-5): SAVISQKPSRDICQRGTSLTIQCQVDSQVTMMFWYRQQPGQSLTLIATANQGSEATYESGFVIDKFPISRPNLTFSTLTVSNMSPEDSSIYLCSVYGGGNQPQHFGDGTRLSIL.

This chain links TRBV7-2 with TRBJ1-1; TCRdb's D call of TRBD1 is untestable without DNA. There are 15 residues in the CDR3. The germline V gene encodes CDR1 SGHTA and CDR2 FQGNSA. The CDR3 loop is CASSFGTGSNTEAFF.

The V gene is TRBV28, the J gene TRBJ2-2; the D call of TRBD1 rests on TCRdb alone, since no DNA is present to check it. The CDR3 totals 16 residues. Per germline, CDR1 MDHEN and CDR2 SYDVKM. CDR3 sequence reads: CASINLGTANTGELFF.

The J gene is TRBJ2-3, the V gene TRBV20-1. The CDR3 sequence is 13 residues long. CDR1 DFQATT and CDR2 SNEGSKA come from the germline V gene (reference sequence). The chain's CDR3 is CSARDMGTDTQYF.

The chain has TRBV15 and TRBJ1-1; TCRdb lists TRBD1, though no DNA is available to test this call. Per germline, CDR1 LNHNV and CDR2 YYDKDF (reference sequence). The CDR3 runs 16 residues. CDR3 amino acids: CATSGQRTGSYTEAFF. Filled out from reference TRBV15 and TRBJ1-1, the complete variable domain reads DAMVIQNPRYQVTQFGKPVTLSCSQTLNHNVMYWYQQKSSQAPKLLFHYYDKDFNNEADTPDNFQSRRPNTSFCFLDIRSPGLGDTAMYLCATSGQRTGSYTEAFFGQGTRLTVV.

V gene TRBV27 combines with J gene TRBJ2-7; absent DNA, TCRdb's TRBD1 call cannot be checked. Germline CDR1 MNHEY, CDR2 SMNVEV (reference sequence). The CDR3 covers 16 residues. This CDR3 reads CASSPSWGVFPYEQYF.

V and J are TRBV12-3 or TRBV12-4 and TRBJ2-3; the TCRdb D gene call, TRBD1, has no DNA to confirm it. This CDR3 spans 17 amino acids. The CDR3 spells CASSPLPGRVGTDTQYF.

The CDR3 loop is CASSLFPPGLADYEQYF. The chain carries TRBV11-2 and TRBJ2-7; the TCRdb call, TRBD2, lacks DNA for checking. The CDR3 contains 17 residues. CDR1 is SGHAT and CDR2 is FQNNGV in the germline V gene.

The chain joins TRBV7-9 to TRBJ2-7. The CDR3 is 15 residues long. Germline values: CDR1 SEHNR, CDR2 FQNEAQ (reference sequence). The CDR3 loop is CASSLAPTATYEQYF. Together with reference TRBV7-9 and TRBJ2-7, the CDR3 gives the full variable domain: DTGVSQNPRHKITKRGQNVTFRCDPISEHNRLYWYRQTLGQGPEFLTYFQNEAQLEKSRLLSDRFSAERPKGSFSTLEIQRTEQGDSAMYLCASSLAPTATYEQYFGPGTRLTVT.

J is TRBJ2-5 and V is TRBV5-1; TCRdb reports TRBD2, a call that lacks DNA to check it against. CDR3 size: 14 residues. The germline V gene has CDR1 SGHRS and CDR2 YFSETQ. CDR3 region: CASNEQGVQETQYF.

The genes are TRBV9 and TRBJ2-7; TCRdb calls TRBD1, which cannot be checked without DNA. This CDR3 has 14 residues. CDR1 and CDR2 (germline): SGDLS, YYNGEE. CDR3 region: CASSGLGPSYEQYF. Drawing the rest from reference TRBV9 and TRBJ2-7, the complete variable domain is DSGVTQTPKHLITATGQRVTLRCSPRSGDLSVYWYQQSLDQGLQFLIQYYNGEERAKGNILERFSAQQFPDLHSELNLSSLELGDSALYFCASSGLGPSYEQYFGPGTRLTVT.

The chain joins TRBV4-1 to TRBJ1-1; checking the TCRdb D call of TRBD1 is not possible without DNA. This CDR3 spans 15 amino acids. Germline assignment: CDR1 MGHRA and CDR2 YSYEKL. CDR3 loop: CASSRLEGANTEAFF.